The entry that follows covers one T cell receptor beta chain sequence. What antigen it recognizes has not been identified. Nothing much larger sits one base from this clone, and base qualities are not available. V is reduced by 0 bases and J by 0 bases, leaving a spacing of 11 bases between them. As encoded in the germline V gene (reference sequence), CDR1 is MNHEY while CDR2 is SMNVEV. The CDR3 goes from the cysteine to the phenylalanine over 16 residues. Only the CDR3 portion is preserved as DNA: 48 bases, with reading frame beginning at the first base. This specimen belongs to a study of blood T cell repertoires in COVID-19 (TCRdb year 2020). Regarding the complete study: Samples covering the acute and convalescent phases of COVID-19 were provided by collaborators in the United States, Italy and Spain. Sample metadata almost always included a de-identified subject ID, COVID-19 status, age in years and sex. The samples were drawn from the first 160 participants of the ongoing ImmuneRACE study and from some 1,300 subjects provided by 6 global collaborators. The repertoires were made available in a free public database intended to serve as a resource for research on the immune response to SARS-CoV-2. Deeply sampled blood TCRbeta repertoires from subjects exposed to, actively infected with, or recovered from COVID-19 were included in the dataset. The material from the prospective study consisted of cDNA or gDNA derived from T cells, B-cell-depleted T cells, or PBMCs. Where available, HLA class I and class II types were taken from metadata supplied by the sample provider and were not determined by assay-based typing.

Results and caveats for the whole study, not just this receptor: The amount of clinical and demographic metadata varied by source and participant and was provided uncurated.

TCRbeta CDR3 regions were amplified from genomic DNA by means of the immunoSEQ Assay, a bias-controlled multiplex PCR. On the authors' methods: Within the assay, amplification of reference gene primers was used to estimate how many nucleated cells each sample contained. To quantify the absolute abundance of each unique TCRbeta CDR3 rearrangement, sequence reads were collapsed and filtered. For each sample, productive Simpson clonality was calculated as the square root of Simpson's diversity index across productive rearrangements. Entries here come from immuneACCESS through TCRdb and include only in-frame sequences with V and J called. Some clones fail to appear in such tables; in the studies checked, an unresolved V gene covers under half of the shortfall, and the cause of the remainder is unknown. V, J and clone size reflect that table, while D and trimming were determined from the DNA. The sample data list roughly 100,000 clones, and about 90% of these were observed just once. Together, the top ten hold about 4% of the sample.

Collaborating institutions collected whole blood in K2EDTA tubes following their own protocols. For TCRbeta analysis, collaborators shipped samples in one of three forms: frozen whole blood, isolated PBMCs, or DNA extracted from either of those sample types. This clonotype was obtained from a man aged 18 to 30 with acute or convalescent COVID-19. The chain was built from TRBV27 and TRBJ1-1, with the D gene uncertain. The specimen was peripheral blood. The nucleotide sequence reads TGTGCCAGCAGTTTATCGGGAGGCCTGATGAACACTGAAGCTTTCTTT. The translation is CASSLSGGLMNTEAFF.